The 27 T cell receptor beta chains in this list originate from one sample, sequenced in a study of T cells in narcolepsy. This table comes from immunoSEQ multiplex PCR, and its TCRdb copy is limited to in-frame clones, with some not included. The sample lists tens of thousands of clones, more than 75% occurring once. The sequenced sample consisted of CD45RA- memory CD4+ T cells from PBMCs. The receptors stem from a human donor with narcolepsy.

This chain connects TRBV6-5 to TRBJ1-2; perhaps TRBD1 as D (5 bases). Trimming removed 0 bases at V and 0 bases at J, with 11 bases between. Germline V gives CDR1 MNHEY, CDR2 SVGAGI. CDR3 length: 16 amino acids. DNA for the CDR3: TGTGCCAGCAGTTACTCTATCCCGACAGCTAACTATGGCTACACCTTC. Translation gives CASSYSIPTANYGYTF.

The V and J genes are TRBV5-1 and TRBJ1-5, with unresolved D. There are 13 residues in the CDR3. Trimming pared 0 bases from V and 4 bases from J, leaving 5 bases between. Looked up from germline, CDR1 is SGHRS and CDR2 is YFSETQ. This chain's CDR3 is CASSLDRNQPQHF. CDR3 nucleotides: TGCGCCAGCAGCTTGGACCGGAATCAGCCCCAGCATTTT.

V is TRBV9 and J is TRBJ2-7; 8 nucleotides align to TRBD2. The junction had 6 bases not matched to a gene; V was cut back by 0 bases and J by 4 bases. The CDR3 loop spans 15 amino acids. Germline CDR1 is SGDLS and CDR2 is YYNGEE. The CDR3 loop reads CASSVGTGGLYEQYF. The CDR3 DNA reads TGTGCCAGCAGCGTAGGTACGGGAGGGTTATACGAGCAGTACTTC.

The V and J genes are TRBV11-1 and TRBJ2-7; either TRBD1 or TRBD2 may supply D (6 bases each). CDR3 length equals 14 residues. The germline V gene has CDR1 SGHAT and CDR2 FQDESV (reference sequence). V lost 4 bases and J 5 bases, leaving 15 bases between the germline ends. The CDR3 loop reads CASSSIGGLHEQYF. As DNA, the CDR3 is TGTGCCAGCAGCTCGATCGGGGGCCTCCACGAGCAGTACTTC.

The gene calls are TRBV9 and TRBJ2-5; TRBD2 matches 16 bases. The germline CDR1 and CDR2 sequences are SGDLS and YYNGEE. V dropped 4 bases and J dropped 4; count of bases not matched to a gene: 10. This CDR3 is 18 amino acids long. In nucleotides, the CDR3 is TGTGCCAGCAGCCCCCGGGAGGGACTAGCGGGAGGGGGAGAGACCCAGTACTTC. Its translation is CASSPREGLAGGGETQYF.

The V call is TRBV27, the J call TRBJ1-2; 7 nucleotides align to TRBD1. The trim removed 6 bases at V and 0 bases at J, leaving 7 bases unmatched. The CDR3 covers 15 residues. Germline lookup yields CDR1 MNHEY and CDR2 SMNVEV (reference sequence). The CDR3 reads CASRGWGQTNYGYTF. The CDR3 region has the DNA TGTGCCAGCAGAGGATGGGGACAGACTAACTATGGCTACACCTTC.

V is TRBV9 and J is TRBJ1-2; D is uncertain. The germline V gene has CDR1 SGDLS and CDR2 YYNGEE. V was clipped by 0 bases and J by 4 bases, with 7 bases between them. This CDR3 is 13 amino acids long. The CDR3 region is CASSVGGLYGYTF. The DNA of the CDR3 is TGTGCCAGCAGCGTAGGCGGTCTCTATGGCTACACCTTC.

The V gene is TRBV7-2, the J gene TRBJ1-5; no firm D call. Germline CDR1 and CDR2: SGHTA and FQGNSA. This CDR3 region has 13 residues. Trimming left V 0 bases short and J 6 bases short, with 6 bases between. The CDR3 DNA sequence: TGTGCCAGCAGCTTAGCGGGTGGTCAGCCCCAGCATTTT. Translation: CASSLAGGQPQHF.

V is TRBV19 and J is TRBJ1-5; D is ambiguous. Germline-derived CDR1 and CDR2 are LNHDA and SQIVND (reference sequence). The ends were cut back, 4 bases at V and 3 bases at J, with 19 bases in the middle. This CDR3 region has 17 residues. CDR3: CASSTTWVRVSNQPQHF. Written as DNA, the CDR3 is TGTGCCAGTAGTACGACGTGGGTGAGGGTCTCCAATCAGCCCCAGCATTTT.

The chain recombines TRBV19 with TRBJ2-1, with a possible D match to TRBD1 (6 bases). V lost 7 bases and J lost 3, with 16 bases in between. The germline V gene encodes CDR1 LNHDA and CDR2 SQIVND (reference sequence). This CDR3 has 15 amino acids. CDR3 protein: CASTPDRSHYNEQFF. The CDR3 region has the DNA TGTGCCAGTACCCCCGACAGGAGTCACTACAATGAGCAGTTCTTC.

The rearrangement uses TRBV6-1 and TRBJ1-1, with TRBD1 identical over 7 bases. Unmatched junction bases numbered 3, after V lost 5 bases and J lost 0 bases. The CDR3 is made up of 14 amino acids. Germline lookup yields CDR1 MNHNS and CDR2 SASEGT. The CDR3 DNA reads as TGTGCCAGCAGTTTTGGACAGGTGAACACTGAAGCTTTCTTT. Protein product: CASSFGQVNTEAFF.

The chain recombines TRBV11-3 with TRBJ2-5; D might be TRBD1 (5 bases). V was shortened by 0 bases and J by 2 bases, with 10 bases between the two germline ends. Germline CDR1 is SGHNT and CDR2 is YENEEA. The CDR3 spans 15 residues. The CDR3: CASSLDRVPQETQYF. The DNA of the CDR3 is TGTGCCAGCAGCTTAGACAGGGTACCTCAAGAGACCCAGTACTTC.

The V gene is TRBV5-1, the J gene TRBJ2-3; 9 bases are a match to TRBD1. Germline CDR1 is SGHRS and CDR2 is YFSETQ. V trimming: 4 bases; J trimming: 2 bases; junction bases outside the gene matches: 11. There are 17 residues in the CDR3. For the CDR3, the DNA is TGCGCCAGCAGCCGTACCCTGACAGGGGGAAACACAGATACGCAGTATTTT. Protein product: CASSRTLTGGNTDTQYF.

CDR3 in amino acids: CAITGTARLGGYTF. The CDR3 DNA reads as TGTGCCATAACCGGGACAGCGAGGTTAGGGGGCTACACCTTC. The V and J genes are TRBV28 and TRBJ1-2; 7 bases are shared with TRBD1. Germline V gives CDR1 MDHEN, CDR2 SYDVKM. The CDR3 spans 14 residues. With V trimmed by 10 bases and J by 8 bases, 16 bases remained unmatched.

V is TRBV19 and J is TRBJ2-2; TRBD2 matches 10 bases. Per germline, CDR1 LNHDA and CDR2 SQIVND (reference sequence). CDR3 length: 18 amino acids. V gave up 3 bases and J gave up 5 bases; unmatched junction bases: 12. DNA for the CDR3: TGTGCCAGTAGTATCAAGCCAGCGGGAGGGCCTAGAACCGGGGAGCTGTTTTTT. It is translated as CASSIKPAGGPRTGELFF.

CDR3 protein: CASSQLLGGTAYEQYF. In DNA, the CDR3 is TGTGCCAGCAGCCAACTGTTGGGGGGGACAGCCTACGAGCAGTACTTC. The J gene is TRBJ2-7, the V gene TRBV11-2; either TRBD1 or TRBD2 may fit D (7 bases each). Germline CDR1 and CDR2: SGHAT and FQNNGV. The CDR3 has 16 amino acids. The V end was cut by 5 bases, the J end by 2 bases, with 19 bases between. Full variable domain (missing parts from reference TRBV11-2 and TRBJ2-7): EAGVAQSPRYKIIEKRQSVAFWCNPISGHATLYWYQQILGQGPKLLIQFQNNGVVDDSQLPKDRFSAERLKGVDSTLKIQPAKLEDSAVYLCASSQLLGGTAYEQYFGPGTRLTVT.

The J gene is TRBJ1-2, the V gene TRBV5-6; D gene ambiguous. CDR3 length: 16 amino acids. Trimming took off 4 bases at V and 4 bases at J, with 20 bases between the two ends. Germline CDR1 and CDR2: SGHDT and YYEEEE. CDR3 in amino acids: CASSPPPSPGSYGYTF. The CDR3 bases are TGTGCCAGCAGCCCCCCTCCATCCCCCGGCTCCTATGGCTACACCTTC.

This clone was counted a single time. The chain links TRBV28 to TRBJ2-5, with 13 bases fitting TRBD2. Judging by the DNA end, TRBJ2-7 fits better; the J call may be wrong. Per the germline V gene, CDR1 is MDHEN and CDR2 is SYDVKM. The CDR3 covers 15 residues. Here the CDR3 reads CASSLLAGGPYEQYF. CDR3 coding DNA: TGTGCCAGCAGCCTACTAGCGGGAGGGCCCTACGAGCAGTACTTC.

This clone has more than one count but fewer than ten. The chain has TRBV4-2 and TRBJ2-7; TRBD1 matches 7 bases. Unmatched junction bases numbered 5, after V lost 0 bases and J lost 6 bases. The germline gives CDR1 LGHNA, CDR2 YNFKEQ. The CDR3 length is 14 residues. CDR3 residues: CASSQDQGVGEQYF. The CDR3 nucleotides are TGTGCCAGCAGCCAAGATCAGGGGGTCGGCGAGCAGTACTTC.

This clone was observed a few times. V usage is TRBV27 and J usage is TRBJ1-6, with D maybe TRBD1 (5 bases). Trimming shortened V by 3 bases and J by 8 bases, and 11 bases separated the two germline ends. The CDR3 runs 14 residues. Germline values: CDR1 MNHEY, CDR2 SMNVEV (reference sequence). The CDR3, as DNA: TGTGCCAGCAGTTTGTTCAGGGAACATTCACCCCTCCACTTT. Its translation is CASSLFREHSPLHF.

The rearrangement uses TRBV5-1 and TRBJ2-1; D may be TRBD2 (5 bases). CDR3 length: 15 amino acids. The V end was cut by 3 bases, the J end by 0 bases, with 10 bases between. Germline CDR1 reads SGHRS; CDR2 reads YFSETQ. The CDR3: CASSSGSSSYNEQFF. CDR3 sequence (DNA): TGCGCCAGCAGCTCGGGGTCAAGCTCCTACAATGAGCAGTTCTTC.

This chain uses TRBV29-1 with TRBJ2-1; TRBD1 or TRBD2 may be the D gene (5 bases each). CDR3 length equals 12 residues. Per the germline V gene, CDR1 is SQVTM and CDR2 is ANQGSEA. V was shortened by 4 bases and J by 9 bases, with 13 bases between the two germline ends. CDR3 protein: CSVVVRAGEQFF. The CDR3, as DNA: TGCAGCGTTGTTGTCAGGGCGGGTGAGCAGTTCTTC.

The chain joins TRBV19 to TRBJ1-1; TRBD1 might be the D (6 bases). Germline V gene sequence: CDR1 LNHDA, CDR2 SQIVND (reference sequence). The V end was cut by 6 bases, the J end by 4 bases, with 24 bases between. The CDR3 is 17 amino acids. CDR3: CASSQSLRAGAGTEAFF. The CDR3 DNA sequence: TGTGCCAGTAGCCAATCCCTGAGGGCAGGGGCGGGCACTGAAGCTTTCTTT. Looking up the rest from reference TRBV19 and TRBJ1-1 gives the full variable domain: DGGITQSPKYLFRKEGQNVTLSCEQNLNHDAMYWYRQDPGQGLRLIYYSQIVNDFQKGDIAEGYSVSREKKESFPLTVTSAQKNPTAFYLCASSQSLRAGAGTEAFFGQGTRLTVV.

This chain connects TRBV6-5 to TRBJ2-4; 12 nucleotides agree with TRBD2. The germline CDR1 and CDR2 sequences are MNHEY and SVGAGI. V lost 4 bases and J lost 12; bases outside the gene matches: 7. The CDR3 has 14 amino acids. This CDR3 is CASSSSGTSGSQYF. The CDR3 nucleotides read TGTGCCAGCAGTTCATCCGGGACTAGCGGGTCTCAGTACTTC.

The chain combines TRBV30 with TRBJ1-2; no clear D. The germline V gene encodes CDR1 GTSNPN and CDR2 SVGIG (reference sequence). CDR3 length: 13 amino acids. The V end was cut by 2 bases, the J end by 2 bases, with 9 bases between. The CDR3 protein is CAWSPTENYGYTF. Written as DNA, the CDR3 is TGTGCCTGGAGTCCGACGGAAAACTATGGCTACACCTTC.

This clone is termed medium-sized. The chain uses TRBV19 and TRBJ1-1; D ambiguous. V was clipped by 11 bases and J by 4 bases, with 5 bases between them. CDR3 length equals 9 residues. Germline V gene lookup returns CDR1 LNHDA and CDR2 SQIVND (reference sequence). In nucleotides, the CDR3 is TGTGCCGTCGGCACTGAAGCTTTCTTT. Translation: CAVGTEAFF.

V is TRBV4-3 and J is TRBJ2-5, with D tentatively TRBD2 (5 bases). The germline V and J ends were trimmed by 0 bases and 5 bases, with 10 bases remaining between them. CDR1 is LGHNA and CDR2 is YSLEER in the germline V gene. The CDR3 contains 14 residues. The CDR3 DNA sequence: TGCGCCAGCAGCCAAGATTACGGGGAGGAGACCCAGTACTTC. Encoded protein: CASSQDYGEETQYF.